This T cell receptor (beta chain) is from a study of cytomegalovirus exposure and HLA in healthy donors. Study outcomes and limitations: Most observed TCR sequences were rare, whereas some public TCRs were detected in many donors. Immune exposure was documented only through CMV serostatus.

PCR amplification relied on 60 Vbeta primers (plus 13 Jbeta primers). Clones were read by immunoSEQ multiplex PCR, and TCRdb kept only the in-frame ones, dropping some. This sample yields 150,000 to 200,000 clones, of which roughly 84% are seen a single time; roughly 1.5% belongs to the top ten. As concerns this clone: The antigen is undetermined.

Trimming removed 3 bases at V and 0 bases at J, with 12 bases between. Germline CDR1 is SGDLS and CDR2 is YYNGEE. This CDR3 has 15 amino acids. The genes are TRBV9 and TRBJ1-1; tentative D call: TRBD1 (6 bases). The clonotype was recovered from a male donor in good health and CMV-seronegative. Material: PBMCs. CDR3 region: CASSATQGLNTEAFF. The CDR3 DNA is TGTGCCAGCAGCGCAACCCAGGGGTTGAACACTGAAGCTTTCTTT.